These 16 T cell receptor beta chains were sequenced from one sample in a study of blood T cell repertoires in COVID-19. Sequenced by immunoSEQ multiplex PCR; TCRdb stores in-frame clones only, minus some. The repertoire holds tens of thousands of clones, with around 81% as singletons. The sequenced material came from peripheral blood. These TCRs come from a human donor in a cohort sampled during active COVID-19.

V and J are TRBV19 and TRBJ1-1; 9 bases line up with TRBD1. Germline assignment: CDR1 LNHDA and CDR2 SQIVND (reference sequence). The junction had 11 bases not matched to a gene; V was cut back by 6 bases and J by 3 bases. CDR3 length: 16 residues. CDR3 bases: TGTGCCAGTAGGAATACCGGGACAGGGACCCACACTGAAGCTTTCTTT. It encodes CASRNTGTGTHTEAFF.

The CDR3 reads CASSLGGRTGISYEQYF. CDR3 DNA: TGCGCCAGCAGCTTGGGAGGAAGGACAGGGATTTCCTACGAGCAGTACTTC. V is TRBV5-1 and J is TRBJ2-7; 8 bases agree with TRBD1. The CDR3 contains 17 residues. Germline values: CDR1 SGHRS, CDR2 YFSETQ. The V and J ends lost 0 bases and 1 base, in that order; junction bases with no gene match: 9.

The rearrangement links TRBV19 to TRBJ2-1; TRBD2 matches 8 bases. CDR1 and CDR2 (germline): LNHDA, SQIVND (reference sequence). The CDR3 sequence is 15 residues long. With V trimmed by 2 bases and J by 9 bases, 9 bases remained unmatched. The CDR3 protein is CASSIKGLRGGEQFF. The CDR3 nucleotides read TGTGCCAGTAGTATAAAGGGGCTTCGGGGGGGTGAGCAGTTCTTC.

This rearrangement joins TRBV5-1 to TRBJ2-7, with 9 bases that match TRBD1. This CDR3 is built from 14 residues. J gave up 4 bases and V 9 bases, and 11 bases lay outside the gene matches. Germline V gene lookup returns CDR1 SGHRS and CDR2 YFSETQ. CDR3 DNA: TGCGCCACCTCTACCGGGACAGGGAGATACGAGCAGTACTTC. Residues: CATSTGTGRYEQYF.

The V gene is TRBV3-1 (or the pseudogene TRBV3-2), the J gene TRBJ2-3; TRBD2 aligns across 9 bases. The CDR3 sequence is 15 residues long. Germline trimming cut 4 bases from V and 2 bases from J; bases unmatched to any gene: 4. Germline values: CDR1 LGHDT, CDR2 YNNKEL (reference sequence). CDR3 loop: CASSPAGGLTDTQYF. CDR3 nucleotides: TGTGCCAGCAGCCCGGCGGGGGGGCTCACAGATACGCAGTATTTT.

The V and J genes are TRBV7-2 and TRBJ2-1; 7 bases line up with TRBD1. The CDR3 spans 15 residues. Germline trimming cut 4 bases from V and 7 bases from J; bases unmatched to any gene: 10. From germline, CDR1 is SGHTA and CDR2 FQGNSA. The CDR3 bases are TGTGCCAGCAGCTACGGGACAGCGTTCACGAATGAGCAGTTCTTC. This encodes CASSYGTAFTNEQFF.

This chain uses TRBV27 with TRBJ2-3, with D tentatively TRBD2 (5 bases). With 8 bases removed from V and 1 base from J, the gap between germline ends came to 7 bases. The germline V gene has CDR1 MNHEY and CDR2 SMNVEV (reference sequence). This CDR3 is built from 12 residues. In DNA form, the CDR3 reads TGTGCCAGCCGGCGGGGCACAGATACGCAGTATTTT. It is translated as CASRRGTDTQYF.

The chain links TRBV27 to TRBJ1-2, with 7 bases that match TRBD1. Trimming took 7 bases from V and 3 from J; bases not matched to a gene: 11. This CDR3 spans 15 amino acids. The germline V gene encodes CDR1 MNHEY and CDR2 SMNVEV (reference sequence). Here the CDR3 DNA reads TGTGCCAGCACCTCTGGGGCCGGGACAGACTATGGCTACACCTTC. Translating gives CASTSGAGTDYGYTF.

This clone was found once. This chain connects TRBV5-6 to TRBJ2-3; TRBD2 agrees at 7 bases. Trimming removed 4 bases from V and 8 bases from J; junction bases left unmatched: 1. Germline assignment: CDR1 SGHDT and CDR2 YYEEEE. The CDR3 loop spans 11 amino acids. Here the CDR3 reads CASSRGSTQYF. CDR3 in DNA: TGTGCCAGCAGCCGCGGGAGTACGCAGTATTTT.

This sequence joins TRBV19 and TRBJ1-5, with TRBD1 matching over 9 bases. This CDR3 region has 18 residues. CDR1 and CDR2 from the germline V gene are LNHDA and SQIVND (reference sequence). With 4 bases clipped from V and 0 bases from J, the junction kept 10 bases outside the gene matches. This CDR3 is CASSSPPGTGFSNQPQHF. The CDR3, as DNA: TGTGCCAGTAGTAGTCCTCCCGGGACAGGGTTTAGCAATCAGCCCCAGCATTTT. The full variable domain, its missing parts supplied by reference TRBV19 and TRBJ1-5, is DGGITQSPKYLFRKEGQNVTLSCEQNLNHDAMYWYRQDPGQGLRLIYYSQIVNDFQKGDIAEGYSVSREKKESFPLTVTSAQKNPTAFYLCASSSPPGTGFSNQPQHFGDGTRLSIL.

In this sample, this clone turned up once. This chain joins TRBV6-1 and TRBJ1-5; TRBD1 matches 8 bases. CDR1 is MNHNS and CDR2 is SASEGT in the germline V gene. J lost 7 bases, V lost 3 bases, and 8 bases had no gene match. This CDR3 comprises 15 residues. CDR3 in DNA: TGTGCCAGCAGTGACATAGACAGGGGTCTCCAGCCCCAGCATTTT. This encodes CASSDIDRGLQPQHF.

The J gene is TRBJ2-5, the V gene TRBV9; 9 bases are shared with TRBD1. Looked up from germline, CDR1 is SGDLS and CDR2 is YYNGEE. The CDR3 loop spans 14 amino acids. Unmatched junction bases numbered 0, after V lost 3 bases and J lost 0 bases. The CDR3 DNA reads as TGTGCCAGCAGCGGACAGGGGGACCAAGAGACCCAGTACTTC. Translated, it gives CASSGQGDQETQYF.

This clone has a handful of counts. V gene TRBV4-1 combines with J gene TRBJ1-2, with TRBD1 as a possible D gene (6 bases). Germline lookup yields CDR1 MGHRA and CDR2 YSYEKL. Trimming took off 1 base at V and 2 bases at J, with 23 bases between the two ends. The CDR3 extends over 19 amino acids. The CDR3 coding sequence is TGCGCCAGCAGCCAAGTGTTCCCGAGGGACACCACTTACAACTATGGCTACACCTTC. Encoded protein: CASSQVFPRDTTYNYGYTF.

V is TRBV7-9 and J is TRBJ2-1; 10 nucleotides align to TRBD1. Germline V gene sequence: CDR1 SEHNR, CDR2 FQNEAQ (reference sequence). Unmatched junction bases numbered 6, after V lost 3 bases and J lost 7 bases. There are 15 residues in the CDR3. The CDR3 bases are TGTGCCAGCAGCTTGGAGACAGGGGGCTTGAATGAGCAGTTCTTC. Translated: CASSLETGGLNEQFF.

This CDR3 reads CASPLKSEETQYF. Here the CDR3 DNA reads TGCGCCAGCCCCCTGAAGAGCGAGGAGACCCAGTACTTC. This chain connects TRBV10-1 to TRBJ2-5; D is uncertain. This CDR3 has 13 residues. V dropped 8 bases and J dropped 5 bases, with 15 bases sitting between them. The V gene's germline CDR1 is WNHNN and CDR2 SYGVQD (reference sequence).

The V call is TRBV12-3 or TRBV12-4, the J call TRBJ1-2; 7 nucleotides align to TRBD1. The CDR3 sequence is 13 residues long. The V gene end was trimmed by 5 bases and the J gene end by 6 bases; junction bases not matched to a gene: 6. CDR3 in amino acids: CASSPGTANGYTF. CDR3 nucleotides: TGTGCCAGCAGTCCCGGGACAGCAAATGGCTACACCTTC.